This TCR beta chain was sequenced in a study of T cells after posttransplantation cyclophosphamide (dated by TCRdb to 2015 to 2016). Study-level background: The study tracked T cell repertoire reconstitution by TRB sequencing after myeloablative bone marrow transplantation using posttransplantation cyclophosphamide as GVHD prophylaxis. Antigen receptor sequencing was done on samples from 35 PTCy-treated patients and from 15 to 20 related bone marrow donors of those patients. TRB sequencing was performed on blood from all 35 or so PTCy patients with 1-year posttransplant specimens. In 3 patients, TRB sequencing was also performed on up to 3 more blood samples taken 2 to 5.2 years after transplant, and in several patients, pretransplant blood was also TRB-sequenced. Because TRA and TRB clonality were tightly correlated in 8 or 9 samples, subsequent TCR analyses were focused on TRB only. Public TRB sequences were compared against a database of over 3,000 sequences linked to responses to pathogens, tumor antigens, self-antigens and alloantigens. Overall study outcomes, separate from this receptor: Across approximately 45 patients, TRB clonality was highly associated with recipient CMV seropositivity and CMV reactivation, and PTCy diversity was similar to diversity in CNI/methotrexate controls. The TRB repertoires of T cells infiltrating skin or GI tract showed only limited overlap with the TRB repertoires of T cells in blood. Donor-recipient similarity was low at 1-2 months but rose over the first year, and later blood repertoires were often dominated by donor CD8+ memory clones.

To note about this clone: What antigen it recognizes has not been identified. Base qualities are not recorded, but no much larger clone differs from it by a single base.

To count as naive, T cells had to be viable CD3+CD4+ or CD3+CD8+ cells with a CCR7+CD45RA+CD45RO-CD95-CD27+CD28+ profile. On the day of marrow donation, related bone marrow donors gave peripheral blood samples. Mononuclear cells from peripheral blood and bone marrow were separated by Ficoll-Hypaque density centrifugation and then cryopreserved. FACS on a FACSAria II was used to sort CD4+ and CD8+ T cells, including the naive and memory subsets. Genomic DNA was the input for TRB sequencing, which was run either with the immunoSEQ assay at survey resolution or with the hsTCRB kit. The source study handled its data this way. Initial read processing used immunoSEQ software, and repertoire analyses used the LymphoSeq R package. Clonality was computed as 1 minus normalized Shannon entropy, and a Gini coefficient was also calculated for each TRB dataset. Phenotypes of unsorted samples were inferred by mapping TRB sequences from sorted subsets of the recipient or donor onto the same recipient's unsorted samples. TCRdb's version of the immuneACCESS table is confined to in-frame rearrangements and falls short of the full clone set. An unresolved V gene accounts for under half of the shortfall where checked; the remainder is of unknown origin. V and J calls and clone size follow that table, whereas D and trimming were derived from the DNA. The sample data list tens of thousands of clones, and around 90% of these were observed just once. Together, the top ten hold 0.1% to 0.12% of the sample.

The CDR3 contains 15 residues, cysteine and phenylalanine counted. The only DNA kept is the CDR3, 45 bases in frame from the first base. V is trimmed back by 4 bases and J by 3 bases, and the junction contains 8 bases that no gene match accounts for. CDR1 and CDR2 are drawn from the germline V gene: LGHNA, YSLEER. The V and J segments used are TRBV4-3 and TRBJ2-7; a stretch of 8 junction bases matches TRBD1. What was sequenced was naive CD4+ T cells sorted from blood. The sequence was collected from a man aged 25 to 40 in good health and a related stem cell transplant donor. The CDR3 protein sequence reads: CASSRNQGANYEQYF. The bases are TGCGCCAGCAGCCGGAATCAGGGGGCGAACTACGAGCAGTACTTC.